The rows below give T cell receptor beta chains drawn from one sample of a study of control samples from healthy donors and cancer patients. Sequenced by immunoSEQ multiplex PCR; TCRdb stores in-frame clones only, minus some. Here the sample spans under 100,000 clones, 88% being singletons. What was sequenced was blood. These TCRs come from a woman aged 70-85 years in good health. CDR3s include the opening cysteine and the closing phenylalanine or tryptophan. Fields, in order: clone size, J gene, V gene, D gene, CDR3 DNA, CDR3 protein. D genes are given only for firm matches. Some rows mark clone size as missing; the rest say once, few, many or name a class of expanded clone.

clone size: NA
J gene: TRBJ1-2
V gene: TRBV10-3
D gene: NA
CDR3 DNA: TGTGCCATCAGCTCAGGCCTTGGCTATGGCTACACCTTC
CDR3 protein: CAISSGLGYGYTF

clone size: NA
J gene: TRBJ1-2
V gene: TRBV7-8
D gene: NA
CDR3 DNA: TGTGCCAGCAGCTTAGTCCGGGGCACAAACTATGGCTACACCTTC
CDR3 protein: CASSLVRGTNYGYTF

clone size: NA
J gene: TRBJ1-4
V gene: TRBV5-4
D gene: NA
CDR3 DNA: TGTGCCAGCAGCCTCCCCGGCACTAATGAAAAACTGTTTTTT
CDR3 protein: CASSLPGTNEKLFF

clone size: NA
J gene: TRBJ2-7
V gene: TRBV7-2
D gene: NA
CDR3 DNA: TGTGCCAGCAGCCCCAGCCCAGGTCTCATCGGGGAGCAGTACTTC
CDR3 protein: CASSPSPGLIGEQYF

clone size: NA
J gene: TRBJ1-3
V gene: TRBV9
D gene: NA
CDR3 DNA: TGTGCCAGCAGCGAGTCGACAGCGAGCTCTGGAAACACCATATATTTT
CDR3 protein: CASSESTASSGNTIYF

clone size: NA
J gene: TRBJ1-2
V gene: TRBV6-5
D gene: NA
CDR3 DNA: TGTGCCAGCAGTCGTTCTAACTATGGCTACACCTTC
CDR3 protein: CASSRSNYGYTF

clone size: NA
J gene: TRBJ2-3
V gene: TRBV7-2
D gene: NA
CDR3 DNA: TGTGCCAGCAGCCTAACGGGAGCGGGCACAGATACGCAGTATTTT
CDR3 protein: CASSLTGAGTDTQYF

clone size: NA
J gene: TRBJ1-1
V gene: TRBV2
D gene: TRBD1
CDR3 DNA: TGTGCCAGCAGTACCGACAGGGGGCATTCGACTGAAGCTTTCTTT
CDR3 protein: CASSTDRGHSTEAFF

clone size: NA
J gene: TRBJ2-3
V gene: TRBV7-6
D gene: NA
CDR3 DNA: TGTGCCAGCAGCGACCGGAGGGCCGATACGCAGTATTTT
CDR3 protein: CASSDRRADTQYF

clone size: NA
J gene: TRBJ1-2
V gene: TRBV5-4
D gene: TRBD1
CDR3 DNA: TGTGCCAGCAGCCAGAGAGGGGGCGGTGGCTACACCTTC
CDR3 protein: CASSQRGGGGYTF

clone size: NA
J gene: TRBJ2-1
V gene: TRBV3-1/TRBV3-2
D gene: NA
CDR3 DNA: TGTGCCAGCAGCCCTCCCCTAAAATCTTCCACAGAGCAGTTCTTC
CDR3 protein: CASSPPLKSSTEQFF

clone size: NA
J gene: TRBJ1-4
V gene: TRBV4-1
D gene: NA
CDR3 DNA: TGCGCCAGCAGCCAAGCAACCCAACCGGGACGAGGCGATGAAAAACTGTTTTTT
CDR3 protein: CASSQATQPGRGDEKLFF

clone size: NA
J gene: TRBJ1-5
V gene: TRBV15
D gene: TRBD1
CDR3 DNA: TGTGCCACCAGTCAGACAGGGACGAGCTATAGCAATCAGCCCCAGCATTTT
CDR3 protein: CATSQTGTSYSNQPQHF

clone size: NA
J gene: TRBJ2-1
V gene: TRBV5-4
D gene: NA
CDR3 DNA: TGTGCCAGCAGCGAAATCTTAGTGCGCGAGCAGTTCTTC
CDR3 protein: CASSEILVREQFF

clone size: NA
J gene: TRBJ1-1
V gene: TRBV3-1/TRBV3-2
D gene: NA
CDR3 DNA: TGTGCCAGCAGCCAAGGCCCAGGGGTTAGTGAAGCTTTCTTT
CDR3 protein: CASSQGPGVSEAFF

clone size: NA
J gene: TRBJ1-1
V gene: TRBV28
D gene: TRBD1
CDR3 DNA: TGTGCCAGCGTCTTGTCGGACAGGTCCGAGGGAGCTTTCTTT
CDR3 protein: CASVLSDRSEGAFF

clone size: once
J gene: TRBJ1-6
V gene: TRBV4-3
D gene: NA
CDR3 DNA: TGCGCCAGCAGCCAAGATCACCAGCAGGGGCTTATCTGGGATTCACCCCTCCACTTT
CDR3 protein: CASSQDHQQGLIWDSPLHF

clone size: NA
J gene: TRBJ1-2
V gene: TRBV5-6
D gene: TRBD1
CDR3 DNA: TGTGCCAGCAGCTTGGTCCTAAGGGGGACAGGATGGGACGGCTACACCTTC
CDR3 protein: CASSLVLRGTGWDGYTF

clone size: NA
J gene: TRBJ2-5
V gene: TRBV15
D gene: NA
CDR3 DNA: TGTGCCACCAGCCCCCGGTTAGGGCGGGCGGAGGAGAAGACCCAGTACTTC
CDR3 protein: CATSPRLGRAEEKTQYF

clone size: NA
J gene: TRBJ1-1
V gene: TRBV3-1/TRBV3-2
D gene: NA
CDR3 DNA: TGTGCCAGCAGCTCACAAGGGCCGGCAGGGCTTAACACTGAAGCTTTCTTT
CDR3 protein: CASSSQGPAGLNTEAFF

clone size: NA
J gene: TRBJ1-1
V gene: TRBV27
D gene: NA
CDR3 DNA: TGTGCCAGCAGCCCCGGTGGGGGGATCCCTGAAGCTTTCTTT
CDR3 protein: CASSPGGGIPEAFF

clone size: NA
J gene: TRBJ1-5
V gene: TRBV7-8
D gene: NA
CDR3 DNA: TGTGCCAGCAGCTCGCCCCCGATGGACAATCAGCCCCAGCATTTT
CDR3 protein: CASSSPPMDNQPQHF

clone size: NA
J gene: TRBJ2-1
V gene: TRBV5-1
D gene: NA
CDR3 DNA: TGCGCCAGCAGCTTTGTAGGGGGTACTGATGAGCAGTTCTTC
CDR3 protein: CASSFVGGTDEQFF

clone size: NA
J gene: TRBJ1-2
V gene: TRBV7-9
D gene: NA
CDR3 DNA: TGTGCCAGCAGCTTAGAGGCGGGGAGAAGCGGCTACACCTTC
CDR3 protein: CASSLEAGRSGYTF

clone size: NA
J gene: TRBJ1-3
V gene: TRBV19
D gene: NA
CDR3 DNA: TGTGCCAGTAGTGCCCGAGGGTCTGGAAACACCATATATTTT
CDR3 protein: CASSARGSGNTIYF

clone size: NA
J gene: TRBJ2-1
V gene: TRBV7-9
D gene: NA
CDR3 DNA: TGTGCCAGCAGCAGTGATCTGGTCGACAATGAGCAGTTCTTC
CDR3 protein: CASSSDLVDNEQFF

clone size: NA
J gene: TRBJ2-7
V gene: TRBV2
D gene: TRBD2
CDR3 DNA: TGTGCCAGCGGAAGAAGCGGGAGCTACGAGCAGTACTTC
CDR3 protein: CASGRSGSYEQYF